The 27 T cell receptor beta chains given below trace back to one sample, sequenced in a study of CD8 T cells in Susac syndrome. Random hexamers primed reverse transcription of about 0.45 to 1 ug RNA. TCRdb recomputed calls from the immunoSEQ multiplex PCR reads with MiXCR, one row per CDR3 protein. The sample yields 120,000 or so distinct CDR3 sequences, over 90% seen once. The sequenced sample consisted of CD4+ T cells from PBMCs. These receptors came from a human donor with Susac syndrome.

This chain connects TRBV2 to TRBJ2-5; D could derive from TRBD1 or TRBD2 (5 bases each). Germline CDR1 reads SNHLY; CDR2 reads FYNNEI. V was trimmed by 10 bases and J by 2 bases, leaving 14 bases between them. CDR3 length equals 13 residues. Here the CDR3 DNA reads TGTGCCAACGGAGGCAGGGCGCAAGAGACCCAGTACTTC. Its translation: CANGGRAQETQYF.

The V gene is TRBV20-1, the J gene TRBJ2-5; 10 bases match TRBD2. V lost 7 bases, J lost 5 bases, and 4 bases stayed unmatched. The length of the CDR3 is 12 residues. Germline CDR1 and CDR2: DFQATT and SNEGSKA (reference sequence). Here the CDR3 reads CSGLAGDETQYF. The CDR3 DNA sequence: TGCAGTGGGCTAGCGGGAGACGAGACCCAGTACTTC.

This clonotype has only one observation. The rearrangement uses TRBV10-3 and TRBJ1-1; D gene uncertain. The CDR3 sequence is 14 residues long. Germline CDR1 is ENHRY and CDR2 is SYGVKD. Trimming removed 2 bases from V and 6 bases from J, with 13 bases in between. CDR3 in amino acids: CAISEASGSPEAFF. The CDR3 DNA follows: TGTGCCATCAGTGAGGCCTCAGGTTCGCCTGAAGCTTTCTTT.

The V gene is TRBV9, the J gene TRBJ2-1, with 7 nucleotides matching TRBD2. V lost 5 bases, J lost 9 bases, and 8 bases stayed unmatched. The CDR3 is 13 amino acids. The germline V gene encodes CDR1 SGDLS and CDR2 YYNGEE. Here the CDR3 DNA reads TGTGCCAGCAGTAGGGAGGGCCGAGGTGAGCAGTTCTTC. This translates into CASSREGRGEQFF. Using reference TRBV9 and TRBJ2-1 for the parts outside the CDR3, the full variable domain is DSGVTQTPKHLITATGQRVTLRCSPRSGDLSVYWYQQSLDQGLQFLIQYYNGEERAKGNILERFSAQQFPDLHSELNLSSLELGDSALYFCASSREGRGEQFFGPGTRLTVL.

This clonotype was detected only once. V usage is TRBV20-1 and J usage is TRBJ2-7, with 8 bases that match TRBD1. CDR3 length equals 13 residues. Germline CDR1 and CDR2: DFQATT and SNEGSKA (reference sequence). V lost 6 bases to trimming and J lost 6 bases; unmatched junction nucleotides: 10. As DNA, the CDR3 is TGCAGTGCCGCGTCCGGGACAGGAACCGAGCAGTACTTC. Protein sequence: CSAASGTGTEQYF.

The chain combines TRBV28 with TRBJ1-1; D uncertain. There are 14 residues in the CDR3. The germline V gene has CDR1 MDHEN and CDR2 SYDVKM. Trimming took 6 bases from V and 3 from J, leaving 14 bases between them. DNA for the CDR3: TGTGCCAGCAGCTTAGAGGGCAGTCACACTGAAGCTTTCTTT. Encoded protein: CASSLEGSHTEAFF.

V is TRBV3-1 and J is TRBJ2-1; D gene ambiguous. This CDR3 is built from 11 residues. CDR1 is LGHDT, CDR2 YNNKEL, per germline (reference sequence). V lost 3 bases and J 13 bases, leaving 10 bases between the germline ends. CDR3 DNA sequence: TGTGCCAGCAGCCATCTGGGAAATCAGTTCTTC. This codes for CASSHLGNQFF.

CDR3 loop: CASSQEEGFHNEQFF. DNA for the CDR3: TGCGCCAGCAGCCAAGAGGAGGGATTCCACAATGAGCAGTTCTTC. V gene TRBV4-1 combines with J gene TRBJ2-1; a possible D gene is TRBD2 (6 bases). CDR1 and CDR2 (germline): MGHRA, YSYEKL. With 0 bases removed from V and 5 bases from J, the gap between germline ends came to 11 bases. The CDR3 covers 15 residues.

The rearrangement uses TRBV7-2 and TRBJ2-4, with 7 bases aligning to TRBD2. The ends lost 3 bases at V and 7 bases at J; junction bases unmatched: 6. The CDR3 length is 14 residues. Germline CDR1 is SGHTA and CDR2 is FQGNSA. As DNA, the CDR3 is TGTGCCAGCAGCTTGGCTAGCGGTACGAACATTCAGTACTTC. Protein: CASSLASGTNIQYF.

CDR3 sequence reads: CASSLYAPGQGAGDTQYF. The CDR3, as DNA: TGTGCCAGCAGCCTATACGCCCCGGGACAGGGGGCGGGAGATACGCAGTATTTT. The J gene is TRBJ2-3, the V gene TRBV7-8; 12 bases map to TRBD1. The CDR3 is 18 residues long. Unmatched junction bases numbered 14, after V lost 5 bases and J lost 5 bases. CDR1 is SGHVS, CDR2 FQNEAQ, per germline.

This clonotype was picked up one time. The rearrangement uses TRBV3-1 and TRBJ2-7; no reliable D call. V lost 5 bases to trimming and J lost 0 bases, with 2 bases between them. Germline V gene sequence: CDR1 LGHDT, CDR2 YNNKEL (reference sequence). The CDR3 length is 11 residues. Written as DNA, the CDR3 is TGTGCCAGCAGCAACTCCTACGAGCAGTACTTC. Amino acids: CASSNSYEQYF.

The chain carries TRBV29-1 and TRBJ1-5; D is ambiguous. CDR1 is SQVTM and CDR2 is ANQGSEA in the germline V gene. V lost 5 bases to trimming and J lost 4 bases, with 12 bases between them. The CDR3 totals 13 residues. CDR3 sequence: CSVLFVGNQPQHF. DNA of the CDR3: TGCAGCGTTCTTTTTGTGGGGAATCAGCCCCAGCATTTT.

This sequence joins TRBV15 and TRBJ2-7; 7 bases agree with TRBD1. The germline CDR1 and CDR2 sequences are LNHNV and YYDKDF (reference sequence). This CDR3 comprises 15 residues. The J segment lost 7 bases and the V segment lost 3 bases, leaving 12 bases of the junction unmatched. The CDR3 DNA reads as TGTGCCACCAGCAGGGCGGGTGACAGGGCCTTGGAGCAGTACTTC. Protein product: CATSRAGDRALEQYF.

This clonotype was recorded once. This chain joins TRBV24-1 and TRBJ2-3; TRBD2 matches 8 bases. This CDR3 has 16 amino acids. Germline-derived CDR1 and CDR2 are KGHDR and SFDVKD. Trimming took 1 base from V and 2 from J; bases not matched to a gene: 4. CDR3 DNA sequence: TGTGCCACCAGTGATTTAACTAGCGGACACACAGATACGCAGTATTTT. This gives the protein CATSDLTSGHTDTQYF.

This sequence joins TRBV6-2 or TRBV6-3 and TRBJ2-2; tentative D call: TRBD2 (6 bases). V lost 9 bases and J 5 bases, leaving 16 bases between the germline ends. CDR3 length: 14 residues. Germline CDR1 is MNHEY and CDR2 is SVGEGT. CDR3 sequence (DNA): TGTGCCAGGATTCCGGGCGGGGCGACCGGGGAGCTGTTTTTT. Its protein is CARIPGGATGELFF.

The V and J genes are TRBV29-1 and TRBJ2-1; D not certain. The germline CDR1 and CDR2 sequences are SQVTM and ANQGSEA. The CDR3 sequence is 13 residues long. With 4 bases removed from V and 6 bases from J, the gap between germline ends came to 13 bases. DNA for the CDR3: TGCAGCGTTGGGAAGATTAGAGGCAATGAGCAGTTCTTC. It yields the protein CSVGKIRGNEQFF.

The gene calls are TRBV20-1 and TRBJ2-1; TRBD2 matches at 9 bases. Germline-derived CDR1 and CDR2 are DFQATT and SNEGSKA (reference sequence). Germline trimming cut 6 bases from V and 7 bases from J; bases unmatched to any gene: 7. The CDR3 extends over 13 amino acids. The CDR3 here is CSAPTTSGNEQFF. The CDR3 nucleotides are TGCAGTGCCCCGACGACTAGCGGAAATGAGCAGTTCTTC.

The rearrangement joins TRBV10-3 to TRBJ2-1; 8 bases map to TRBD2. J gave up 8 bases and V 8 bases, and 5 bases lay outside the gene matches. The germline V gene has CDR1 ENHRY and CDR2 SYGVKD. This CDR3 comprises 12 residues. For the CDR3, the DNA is TGTGCCATCTCCTTCGGGGGGGATGAGCAGTTCTTC. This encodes CAISFGGDEQFF.

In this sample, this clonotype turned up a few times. As DNA, the CDR3 is TGTGCCAGCAGCTTGGGAAGGGTGCCCTACGAGCAGTACTTC. Protein product: CASSLGRVPYEQYF. This chain uses TRBV5-4 with TRBJ2-7; D unclear. The CDR3 length is 14 residues. V lost 0 bases to trimming and J lost 2 bases, with 9 bases between them. The germline V gene encodes CDR1 SGHNT and CDR2 YYREEE (reference sequence).

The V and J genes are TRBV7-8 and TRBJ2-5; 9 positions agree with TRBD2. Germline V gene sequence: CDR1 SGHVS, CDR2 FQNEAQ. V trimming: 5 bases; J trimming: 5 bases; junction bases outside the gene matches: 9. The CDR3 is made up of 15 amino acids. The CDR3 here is CASSPAGGPRETQYF. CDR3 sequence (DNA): TGTGCCAGCAGCCCAGCGGGGGGCCCTCGGGAGACCCAGTACTTC.

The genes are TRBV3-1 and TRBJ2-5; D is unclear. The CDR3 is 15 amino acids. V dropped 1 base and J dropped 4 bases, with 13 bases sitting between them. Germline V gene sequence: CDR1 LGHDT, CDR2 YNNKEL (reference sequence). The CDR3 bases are TGTGCCAGCAGCCAAGTGGGTGGGCATGGAGAGACCCAGTACTTC. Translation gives CASSQVGGHGETQYF.

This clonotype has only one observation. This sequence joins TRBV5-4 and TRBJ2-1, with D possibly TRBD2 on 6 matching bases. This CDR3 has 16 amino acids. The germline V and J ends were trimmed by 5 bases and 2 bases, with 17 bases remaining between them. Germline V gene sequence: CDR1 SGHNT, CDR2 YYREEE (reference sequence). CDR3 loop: CASSGGAGITYNEQFF. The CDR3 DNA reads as TGTGCCAGCAGTGGCGGGGCCGGGATAACCTACAATGAGCAGTTCTTC.

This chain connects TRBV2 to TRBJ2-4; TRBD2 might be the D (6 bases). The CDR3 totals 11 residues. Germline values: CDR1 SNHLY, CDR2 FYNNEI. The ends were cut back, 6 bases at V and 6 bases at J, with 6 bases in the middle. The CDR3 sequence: CASRGGNIQYF. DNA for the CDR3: TGTGCCAGCAGGGGAGGAAACATTCAGTACTTC.

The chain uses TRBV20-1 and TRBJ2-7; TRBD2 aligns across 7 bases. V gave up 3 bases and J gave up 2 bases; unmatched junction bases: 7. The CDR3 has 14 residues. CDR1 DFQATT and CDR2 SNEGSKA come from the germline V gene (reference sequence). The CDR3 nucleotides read TGCAGTGCTAGCGTTAGCGGGCCCACCTACGAGCAGTACTTC. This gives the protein CSASVSGPTYEQYF.

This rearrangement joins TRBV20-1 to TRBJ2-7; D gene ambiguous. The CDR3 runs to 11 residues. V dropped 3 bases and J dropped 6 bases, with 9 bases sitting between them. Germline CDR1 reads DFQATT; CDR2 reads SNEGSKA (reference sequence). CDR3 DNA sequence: TGCAGTGCTAGGGGCCCTGGCGAGCAGTACTTC. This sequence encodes CSARGPGEQYF.

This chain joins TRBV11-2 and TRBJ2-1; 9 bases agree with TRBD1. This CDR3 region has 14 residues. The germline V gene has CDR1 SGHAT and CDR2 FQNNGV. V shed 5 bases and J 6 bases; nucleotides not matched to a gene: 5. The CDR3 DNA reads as TGTGCCAGCAGCCCCGGGACAGGGCCCAATGAGCAGTTCTTC. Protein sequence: CASSPGTGPNEQFF. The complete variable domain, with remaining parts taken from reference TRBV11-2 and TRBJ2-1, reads EAGVAQSPRYKIIEKRQSVAFWCNPISGHATLYWYQQILGQGPKLLIQFQNNGVVDDSQLPKDRFSAERLKGVDSTLKIQPAKLEDSAVYLCASSPGTGPNEQFFGPGTRLTVL.

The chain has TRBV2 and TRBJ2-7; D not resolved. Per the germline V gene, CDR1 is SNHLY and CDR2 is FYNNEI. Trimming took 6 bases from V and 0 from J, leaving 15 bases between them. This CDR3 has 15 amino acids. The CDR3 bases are TGTGCCAGCAGAGAAACAAGCGCGAGCTCCTACGAGCAGTACTTC. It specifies CASRETSASSYEQYF.